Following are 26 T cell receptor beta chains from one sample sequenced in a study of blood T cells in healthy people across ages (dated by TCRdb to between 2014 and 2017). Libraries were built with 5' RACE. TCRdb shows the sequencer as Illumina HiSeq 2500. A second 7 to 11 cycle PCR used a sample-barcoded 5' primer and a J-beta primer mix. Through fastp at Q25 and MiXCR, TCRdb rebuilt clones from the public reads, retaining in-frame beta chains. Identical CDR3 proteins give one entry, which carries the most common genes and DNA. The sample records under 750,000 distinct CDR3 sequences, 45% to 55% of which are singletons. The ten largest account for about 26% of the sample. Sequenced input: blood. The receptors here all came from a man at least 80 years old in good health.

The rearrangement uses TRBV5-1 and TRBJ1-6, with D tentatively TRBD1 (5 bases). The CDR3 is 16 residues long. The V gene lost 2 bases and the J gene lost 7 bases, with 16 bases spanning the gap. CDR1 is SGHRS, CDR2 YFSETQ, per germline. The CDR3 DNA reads TGCGCCAGCAGCTTAACGGGCCAGGGTGGCAATTCACCCCTCCACTTT. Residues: CASSLTGQGGNSPLHF. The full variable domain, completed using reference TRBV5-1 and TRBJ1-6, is KAGVTQTPRYLIKTRGQQVTLSCSPISGHRSVSWYQQTPGQGLQFLFEYFSETQRNKGNFPGRFSGRQFSNSRSEMNVSTLELGDSALYLCASSLTGQGGNSPLHFGNGTRLTVT.

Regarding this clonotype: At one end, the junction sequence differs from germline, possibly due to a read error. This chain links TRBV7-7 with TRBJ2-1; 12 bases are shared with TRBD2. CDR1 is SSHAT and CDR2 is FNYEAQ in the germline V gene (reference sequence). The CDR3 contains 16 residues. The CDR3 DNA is TGTGCTAGCAGCGAAGGACTAGCGGGGAGCTACAATGAGCAGTTCTTC. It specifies CASSEGLAGSYNEQFF.

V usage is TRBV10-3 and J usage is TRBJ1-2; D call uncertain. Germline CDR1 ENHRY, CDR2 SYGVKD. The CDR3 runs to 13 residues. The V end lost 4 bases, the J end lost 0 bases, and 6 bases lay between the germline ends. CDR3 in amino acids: CAISGGSNYGYTF. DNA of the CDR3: TGTGCCATCAGTGGGGGATCTAACTATGGCTACACCTTC.

Written as DNA, the CDR3 is TGTGCCAGCGATCCCAGGGGGCGGGTGGAGACCCAGTACTTC. The encoded protein is CASDPRGRVETQYF. This chain uses TRBV6-4 with TRBJ2-5; 8 bases are shared with TRBD1. V trimming: 8 bases; J trimming: 5 bases; junction bases outside the gene matches: 10. CDR1 is MRHNA, CDR2 SNTAGT, per germline. This CDR3 has 14 residues.

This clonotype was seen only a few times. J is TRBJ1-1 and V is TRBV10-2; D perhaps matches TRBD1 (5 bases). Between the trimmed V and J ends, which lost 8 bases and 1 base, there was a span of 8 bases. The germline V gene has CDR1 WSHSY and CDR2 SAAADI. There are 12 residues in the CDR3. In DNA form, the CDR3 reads TGCGCCAGCGGCAGGGCGAACACTGAAGCTTTCTTT. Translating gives CASGRANTEAFF.

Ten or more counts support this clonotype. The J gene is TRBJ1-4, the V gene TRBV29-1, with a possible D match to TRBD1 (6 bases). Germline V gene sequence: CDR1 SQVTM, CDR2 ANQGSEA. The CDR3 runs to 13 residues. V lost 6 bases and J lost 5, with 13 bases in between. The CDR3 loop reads CSVEQGRNEKLFF. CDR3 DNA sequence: TGCAGCGTCGAACAGGGACGGAATGAAAAACTGTTTTTT.

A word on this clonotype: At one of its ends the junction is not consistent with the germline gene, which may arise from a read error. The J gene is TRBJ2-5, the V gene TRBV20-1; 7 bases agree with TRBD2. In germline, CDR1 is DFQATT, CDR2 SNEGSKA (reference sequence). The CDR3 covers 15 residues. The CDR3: CSAGPGLTLQATQYF. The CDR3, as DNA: TGCAGTGCTGGCCCGGGACTAACCCTCCAAGCGACCCAGTACTTC.

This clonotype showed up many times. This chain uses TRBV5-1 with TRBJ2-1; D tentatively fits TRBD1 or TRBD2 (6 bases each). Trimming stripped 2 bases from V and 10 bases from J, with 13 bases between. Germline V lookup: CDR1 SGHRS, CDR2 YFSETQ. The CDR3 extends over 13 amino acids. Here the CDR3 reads CASSFAGEDEQFF. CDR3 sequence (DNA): TGCGCCAGCAGCTTCGCAGGGGAGGACGAGCAGTTCTTC.

CDR3 protein: CASSPGQNYNSPLHF. Written as DNA, the CDR3 is TGCGCCAGCAGCCCGGGACAGAACTATAATTCACCCCTCCACTTT. The chain employs TRBV5-1 and TRBJ1-6; 7 bases line up with TRBD1. Unmatched junction bases numbered 4, after V lost 4 bases and J lost 3 bases. CDR1 SGHRS and CDR2 YFSETQ come from the germline V gene. The length of the CDR3 is 15 residues.

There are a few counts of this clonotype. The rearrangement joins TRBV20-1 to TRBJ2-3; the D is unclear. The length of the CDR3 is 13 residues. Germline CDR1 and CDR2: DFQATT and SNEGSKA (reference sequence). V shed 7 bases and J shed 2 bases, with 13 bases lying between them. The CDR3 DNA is TGCAGTGGAATTCCCCAGAACACAGATACGCAGTATTTT. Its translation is CSGIPQNTDTQYF.

The CDR3 loop reads CASSERQQTGELFF. The DNA of the CDR3 is TGTGCCAGCAGTGAAAGGCAGCAAACCGGGGAGCTGTTTTTT. The chain is built from TRBV2 and TRBJ2-2; D remains ambiguous. The CDR3 loop spans 14 amino acids. Germline V lookup: CDR1 SNHLY, CDR2 FYNNEI. V lost 2 bases, J lost 5 bases, and 9 bases lay in between.

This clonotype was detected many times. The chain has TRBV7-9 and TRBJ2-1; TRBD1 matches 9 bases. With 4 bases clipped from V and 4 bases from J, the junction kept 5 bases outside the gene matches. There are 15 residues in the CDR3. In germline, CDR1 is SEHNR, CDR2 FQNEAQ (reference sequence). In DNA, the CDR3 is TGTGCCAGCAGCTCCGGGACAGGGATTTACAATGAGCAGTTCTTC. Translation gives CASSSGTGIYNEQFF.

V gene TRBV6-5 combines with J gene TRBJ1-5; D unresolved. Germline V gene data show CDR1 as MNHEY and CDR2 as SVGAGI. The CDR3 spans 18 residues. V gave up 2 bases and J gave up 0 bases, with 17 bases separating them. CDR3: CASSYARNSEYSNQPQHF. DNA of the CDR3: TGTGCCAGCAGTTACGCTAGAAATTCAGAGTATAGCAATCAGCCCCAGCATTTT.

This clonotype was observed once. The CDR3 loop is CASSTWGTWDEQYF. In DNA, the CDR3 is TGTGCCAGCAGCACGTGGGGGACATGGGACGAGCAGTACTTC. This chain joins TRBV9 and TRBJ2-5, with D perhaps matching TRBD1 (6 bases). The DNA end is more similar to TRBJ2-7, so the J call may be wrong. Germline lookup yields CDR1 SGDLS and CDR2 YYNGEE. This CDR3 has 14 amino acids.

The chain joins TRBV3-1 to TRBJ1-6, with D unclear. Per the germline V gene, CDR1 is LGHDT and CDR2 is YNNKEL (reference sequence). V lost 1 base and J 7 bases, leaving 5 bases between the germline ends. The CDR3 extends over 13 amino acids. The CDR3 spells CASSQGGNSPLHF. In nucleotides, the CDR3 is TGTGCCAGCAGCCAAGGAGGAAATTCACCCCTCCACTTT.

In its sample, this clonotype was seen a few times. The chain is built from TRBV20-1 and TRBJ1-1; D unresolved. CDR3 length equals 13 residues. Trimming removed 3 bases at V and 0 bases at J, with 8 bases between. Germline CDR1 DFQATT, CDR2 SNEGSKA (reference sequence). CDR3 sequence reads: CSARLPMNTEAFF. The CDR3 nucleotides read TGCAGTGCTAGGCTACCGATGAACACTGAAGCTTTCTTT.

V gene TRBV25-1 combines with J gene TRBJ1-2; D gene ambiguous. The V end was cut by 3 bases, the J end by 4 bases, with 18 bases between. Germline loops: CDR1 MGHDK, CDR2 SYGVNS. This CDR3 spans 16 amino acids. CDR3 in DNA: TGTGCCAGCAGTGACAGGAGGAATCCCTCATTCTATGGCTACACCTTC. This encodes CASSDRRNPSFYGYTF.

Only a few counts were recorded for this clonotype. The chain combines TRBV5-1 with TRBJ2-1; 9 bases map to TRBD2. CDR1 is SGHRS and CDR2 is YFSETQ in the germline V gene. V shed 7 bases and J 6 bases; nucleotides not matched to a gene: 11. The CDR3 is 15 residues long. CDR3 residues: CASSSGRGGRNEQFF. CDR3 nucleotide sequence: TGCGCCAGCTCTAGCGGGCGGGGGGGCCGCAATGAGCAGTTCTTC. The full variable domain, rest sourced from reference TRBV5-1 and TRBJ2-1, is KAGVTQTPRYLIKTRGQQVTLSCSPISGHRSVSWYQQTPGQGLQFLFEYFSETQRNKGNFPGRFSGRQFSNSRSEMNVSTLELGDSALYLCASSSGRGGRNEQFFGPGTRLTVL.

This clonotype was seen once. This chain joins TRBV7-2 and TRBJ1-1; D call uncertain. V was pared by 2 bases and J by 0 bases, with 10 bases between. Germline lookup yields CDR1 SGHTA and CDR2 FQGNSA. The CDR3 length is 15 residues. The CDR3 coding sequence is TGTGCCAGCAGCTTATCAAGCAGCATGAACACTGAAGCTTTCTTT. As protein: CASSLSSSMNTEAFF.

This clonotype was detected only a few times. DNA for the CDR3: TGCAGTGCCAAGCCGGGAAGGCCACTTGGTGAAAAACTGTTTTTT. Amino acids: CSAKPGRPLGEKLFF. J is TRBJ1-4 and V is TRBV20-1; no definite D call. Germline V gene data show CDR1 as DFQATT and CDR2 as SNEGSKA (reference sequence). The ends were cut back, 6 bases at V and 7 bases at J, with 21 bases in the middle. The CDR3 totals 15 residues.

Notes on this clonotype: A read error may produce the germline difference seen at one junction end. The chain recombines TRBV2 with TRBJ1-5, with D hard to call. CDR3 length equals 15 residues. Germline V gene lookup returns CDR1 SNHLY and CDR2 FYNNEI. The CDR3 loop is CASSETIRENQPRHF. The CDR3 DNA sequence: TGTGCCAGCAGTGAAACCATACGGGAAAATCAGCCCCGGCATTTT.

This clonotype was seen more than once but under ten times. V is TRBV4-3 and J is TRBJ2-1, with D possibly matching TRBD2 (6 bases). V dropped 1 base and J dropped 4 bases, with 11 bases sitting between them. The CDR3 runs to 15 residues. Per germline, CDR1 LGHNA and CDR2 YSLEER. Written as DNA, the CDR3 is TGCGCCAGCAGCCAAGGAACCGGGGGTTACAATGAGCAGTTCTTC. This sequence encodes CASSQGTGGYNEQFF.

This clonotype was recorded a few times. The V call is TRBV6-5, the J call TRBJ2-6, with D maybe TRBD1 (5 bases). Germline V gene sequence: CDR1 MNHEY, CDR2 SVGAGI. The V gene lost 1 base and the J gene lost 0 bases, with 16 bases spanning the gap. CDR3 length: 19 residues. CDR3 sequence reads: CASSYFQGASTSGANVLTF. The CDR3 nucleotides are TGTGCCAGCAGTTACTTCCAGGGCGCGTCGACCTCTGGGGCCAACGTCCTGACTTTC.

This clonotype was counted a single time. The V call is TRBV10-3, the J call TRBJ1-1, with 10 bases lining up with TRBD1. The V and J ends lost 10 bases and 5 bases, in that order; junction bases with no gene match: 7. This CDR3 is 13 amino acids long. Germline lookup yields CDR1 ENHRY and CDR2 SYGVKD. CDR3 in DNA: TGTGCCACCAACCGGGACAGGGGTACTGAAGCTTTCTTT. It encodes CATNRDRGTEAFF.

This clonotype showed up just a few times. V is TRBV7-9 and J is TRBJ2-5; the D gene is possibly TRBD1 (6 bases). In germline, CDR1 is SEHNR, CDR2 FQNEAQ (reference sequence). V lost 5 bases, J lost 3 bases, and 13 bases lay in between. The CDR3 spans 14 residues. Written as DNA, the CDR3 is TGTGCCAGCAGCCCCGTGGACAGAAAAGAGACCCAGTACTTC. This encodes CASSPVDRKETQYF.

The CDR3: CAISESTSGGPHGQYF. For the CDR3, the DNA is TGTGCCATCAGTGAGTCGACTAGCGGGGGGCCGCACGGGCAGTATTTT. The V gene is TRBV10-3, the J gene TRBJ2-3, with 13 bases that match TRBD2. This CDR3 has 16 residues. V lost 0 bases to trimming and J lost 11 bases; unmatched junction nucleotides: 8. Germline lookup yields CDR1 ENHRY and CDR2 SYGVKD.